The 6 T cell receptor beta chains below were found in one sample sequenced in a study of shared clonotypes between healthy human individuals. Sequencing used immunoSEQ multiplex PCR; TCRdb keeps in-frame clones, though not all of them. The table shows about 1.5 million clones, with approximately 98% occurring only once. Sequenced sample: naive CD4+ T cells sorted from blood. The sample's subset: CD45RA+ positively selected. These receptors came from a man aged 25-45 years in good health.

The rearrangement uses TRBV5-4 and TRBJ2-7, with D tentatively TRBD1 (6 bases). Trimming cost V 4 bases and J 0 bases, with 14 bases left between them. CDR3 length: 15 amino acids. Germline values: CDR1 SGHNT, CDR2 YYREEE (reference sequence). The CDR3 region has the DNA TGTGCCAGCAGCGTGGACAGACTGAGCTCCTACGAGCAGTACTTC. It yields the protein CASSVDRLSSYEQYF.

V is TRBV6-6 and J is TRBJ2-6, with D perhaps TRBD1 or TRBD2 (5 bases each). The CDR3 spans 15 residues. Trimming took 7 bases from V and 0 from J, leaving 10 bases between them. Per germline, CDR1 MNHNY and CDR2 SVGAGI (reference sequence). This chain's CDR3 is CASKTGLSGANVLTF. The DNA of the CDR3 is TGTGCCAGCAAGACGGGGCTCTCTGGGGCCAACGTCCTGACTTTC.

The chain is built from TRBV15 and TRBJ2-1; TRBD2 agrees at 11 bases. The CDR3 contains 19 residues. CDR1 and CDR2 (germline): LNHNV, YYDKDF (reference sequence). Unmatched junction bases numbered 14, after V lost 7 bases and J lost 0 bases. This CDR3 reads CATTQPPISGRASYNEQFF. In nucleotides, the CDR3 is TGTGCCACCACCCAACCACCTATTAGCGGGAGGGCCTCCTACAATGAGCAGTTCTTC.

The gene calls are TRBV5-4 and TRBJ2-7; 8 bases fit TRBD2. This CDR3 has 14 residues. Per germline, CDR1 SGHNT and CDR2 YYREEE (reference sequence). V lost 4 bases and J lost 3; bases outside the gene matches: 6. Here the CDR3 reads CASSTLAGSYEQYF. CDR3 coding DNA: TGTGCCAGCAGCACCTTAGCGGGAAGCTACGAGCAGTACTTC.

This chain connects TRBV2 to TRBJ2-7; 10 bases match TRBD2. The CDR3 is 15 residues long. Germline assignment: CDR1 SNHLY and CDR2 FYNNEI. Trimming at V came to 7 bases and at J to 6 bases, leaving 12 bases not matched to a gene. CDR3 amino acids: CASKPLPSGSVEQYF. The CDR3 nucleotides are TGTGCCAGCAAACCCTTACCTAGCGGGAGTGTCGAGCAGTACTTC.

This chain uses TRBV5-1 with TRBJ2-3; no clear D gene. Germline CDR1 and CDR2: SGHRS and YFSETQ. The CDR3 loop spans 17 amino acids. The V gene lost 0 bases and the J gene lost 2 bases, with 16 bases spanning the gap. The CDR3 sequence: CASSLVFGVVFTDTQYF. In nucleotides, the CDR3 is TGCGCCAGCAGCTTGGTATTTGGGGTGGTGTTCACAGATACGCAGTATTTT.